This T cell receptor beta chain was retrieved from a study of blood T cell repertoires in COVID-19. On the study more broadly: Material from acute and convalescent COVID-19 was sourced from the United States, Italy and Spain. PBMCs, B-cell-depleted T cells, or T cells provided the cDNA or gDNA that made up the material.

The CDR3 has 13 amino acids. J gave up 5 bases and V 0 bases, and 2 bases lay outside the gene matches. The germline CDR1 and CDR2 sequences are GTSNPN and SVGIG (reference sequence). Under the authors' procedure: Counts of nucleated cells, estimated from reference gene primer amplification, were obtained. Sequencing used immunoSEQ multiplex PCR; TCRdb keeps in-frame clones, though not all of them. The V and J calls and clone size were taken over from that table, and D and trimming were inferred from the DNA. The repertoire holds tens of thousands of clones, with approximately 85% as singletons. The sample taken for sequencing was peripheral blood. The TCR originated in a human donor in a cohort sampled during active COVID-19. This chain connects TRBV30 to TRBJ2-7; 9 nucleotides line up with TRBD2. CDR3 protein: CAWSVGTSNEQYF. DNA of the CDR3: TGTGCCTGGAGTGTTGGGACTAGCAACGAGCAGTACTTC.